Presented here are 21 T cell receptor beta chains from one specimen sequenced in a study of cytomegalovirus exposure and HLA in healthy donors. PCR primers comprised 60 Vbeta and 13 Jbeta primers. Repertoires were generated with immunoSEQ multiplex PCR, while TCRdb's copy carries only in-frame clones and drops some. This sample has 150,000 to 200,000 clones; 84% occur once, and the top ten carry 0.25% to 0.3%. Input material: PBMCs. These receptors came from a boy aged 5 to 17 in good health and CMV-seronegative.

The CDR3 sequence is CASKSLGRPNEKLFF. Written as DNA, the CDR3 is TGTGCCAGCAAGTCTCTGGGGCGACCTAATGAAAAACTGTTTTTT. The chain has TRBV6-5 and TRBJ1-4; a possible D gene is TRBD1 (5 bases). This CDR3 has 15 amino acids. Germline lookup yields CDR1 MNHEY and CDR2 SVGAGI. Trimming shortened V by 7 bases and J by 3 bases, and 15 bases separated the two germline ends.

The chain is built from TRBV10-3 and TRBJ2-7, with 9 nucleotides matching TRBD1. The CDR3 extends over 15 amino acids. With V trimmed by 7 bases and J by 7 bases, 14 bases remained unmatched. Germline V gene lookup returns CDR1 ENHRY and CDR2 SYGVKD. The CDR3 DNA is TGTGCCATCACTAGGACAGGGGAGCTTCCGTGGGAGCAGTACTTC. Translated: CAITRTGELPWEQYF.

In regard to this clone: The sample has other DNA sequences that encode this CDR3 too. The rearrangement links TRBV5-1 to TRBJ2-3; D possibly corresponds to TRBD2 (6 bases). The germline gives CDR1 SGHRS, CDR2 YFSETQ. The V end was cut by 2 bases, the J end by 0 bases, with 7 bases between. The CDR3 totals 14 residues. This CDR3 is CASSLAGSTDTQYF. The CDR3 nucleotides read TGCGCCAGCAGCTTAGCGGGTAGCACAGATACGCAGTATTTT.

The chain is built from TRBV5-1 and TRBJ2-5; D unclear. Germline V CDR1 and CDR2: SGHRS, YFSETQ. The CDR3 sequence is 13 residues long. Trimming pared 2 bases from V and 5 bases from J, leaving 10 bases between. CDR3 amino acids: CASSFRPAETQYF. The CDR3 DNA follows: TGCGCCAGCAGCTTCCGGCCAGCGGAGACCCAGTACTTC. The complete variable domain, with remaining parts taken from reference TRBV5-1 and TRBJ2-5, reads KAGVTQTPRYLIKTRGQQVTLSCSPISGHRSVSWYQQTPGQGLQFLFEYFSETQRNKGNFPGRFSGRQFSNSRSEMNVSTLELGDSALYLCASSFRPAETQYFGPGTRLLVL.

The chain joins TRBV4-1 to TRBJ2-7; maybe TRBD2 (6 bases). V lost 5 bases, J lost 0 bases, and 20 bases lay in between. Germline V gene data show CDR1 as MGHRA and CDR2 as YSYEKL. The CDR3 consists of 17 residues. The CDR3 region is CASSVQDGGYSSYEQYF. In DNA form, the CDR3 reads TGCGCCAGCAGCGTACAGGACGGGGGATATAGCTCCTACGAGCAGTACTTC.

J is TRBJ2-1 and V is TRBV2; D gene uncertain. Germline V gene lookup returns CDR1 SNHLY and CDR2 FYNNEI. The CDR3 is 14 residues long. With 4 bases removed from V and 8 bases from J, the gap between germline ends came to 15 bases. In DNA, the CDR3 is TGTGCCAGCAGTGGCGTTAATCGAGTCGATGAGCAGTTCTTC. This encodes CASSGVNRVDEQFF. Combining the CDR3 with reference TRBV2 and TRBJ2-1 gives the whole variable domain EPEVTQTPSHQVTQMGQEVILRCVPISNHLYFYWYRQILGQKVEFLVSFYNNEISEKSEIFDDQFSVERPDGSNFTLKIRSTKLEDSAMYFCASSGVNRVDEQFFGPGTRLTVL.

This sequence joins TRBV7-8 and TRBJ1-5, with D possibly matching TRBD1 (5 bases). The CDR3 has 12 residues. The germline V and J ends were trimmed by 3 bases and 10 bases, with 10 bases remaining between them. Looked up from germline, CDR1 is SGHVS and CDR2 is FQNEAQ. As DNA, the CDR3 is TGTGCCAGCAGCTTTGAAGGGGTCCCCCAGCATTTT. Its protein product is CASSFEGVPQHF.

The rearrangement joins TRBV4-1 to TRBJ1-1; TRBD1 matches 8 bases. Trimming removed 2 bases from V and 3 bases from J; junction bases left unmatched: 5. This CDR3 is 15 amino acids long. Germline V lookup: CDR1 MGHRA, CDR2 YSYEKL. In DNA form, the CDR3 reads TGCGCCAGCAGCCAACCTGACAGGGGAGACACTGAAGCTTTCTTT. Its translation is CASSQPDRGDTEAFF.

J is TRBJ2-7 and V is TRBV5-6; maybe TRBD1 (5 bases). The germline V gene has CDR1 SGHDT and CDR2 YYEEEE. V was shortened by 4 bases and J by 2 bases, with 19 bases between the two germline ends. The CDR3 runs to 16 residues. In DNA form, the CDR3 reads TGTGCCAGCAGCGCGCTGGGGCAGGGCATCGCCTACGAGCAGTACTTC. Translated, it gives CASSALGQGIAYEQYF.

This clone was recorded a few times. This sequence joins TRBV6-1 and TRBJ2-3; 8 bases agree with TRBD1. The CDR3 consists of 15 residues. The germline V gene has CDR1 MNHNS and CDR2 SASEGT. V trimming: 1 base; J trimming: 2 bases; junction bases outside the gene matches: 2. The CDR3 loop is CASSEGTGHTDTQYF. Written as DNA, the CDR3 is TGTGCCAGCAGTGAAGGGACAGGGCACACAGATACGCAGTATTTT.

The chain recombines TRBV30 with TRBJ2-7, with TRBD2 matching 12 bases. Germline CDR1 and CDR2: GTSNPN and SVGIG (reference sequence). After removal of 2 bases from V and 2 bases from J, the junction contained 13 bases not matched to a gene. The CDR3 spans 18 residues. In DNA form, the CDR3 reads TGTGCCTGGAGTCCCCCGAGACTAGCGGGAGAAAGGACCTACGAGCAGTACTTC. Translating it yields CAWSPPRLAGERTYEQYF.

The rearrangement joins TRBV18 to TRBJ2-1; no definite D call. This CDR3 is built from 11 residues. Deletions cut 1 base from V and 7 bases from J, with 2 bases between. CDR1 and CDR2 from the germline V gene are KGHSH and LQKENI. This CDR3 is CASSPLNEQFF. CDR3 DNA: TGTGCCAGCTCACCACTAAATGAGCAGTTCTTC. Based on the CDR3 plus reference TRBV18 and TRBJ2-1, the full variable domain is NAGVMQNPRHLVRRRGQEARLRCSPMKGHSHVYWYRQLPEEGLKFMVYLQKENIIDESGMPKERFSAEFPKEGPSILRIQQVVRGDSAAYFCASSPLNEQFFGPGTRLTVL.

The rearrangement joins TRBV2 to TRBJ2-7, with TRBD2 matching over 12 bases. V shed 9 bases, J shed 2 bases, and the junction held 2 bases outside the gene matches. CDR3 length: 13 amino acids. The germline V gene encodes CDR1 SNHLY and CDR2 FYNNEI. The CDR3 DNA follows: TGTGCCAGGGGACTAGCGGGTACCTACGAGCAGTACTTC. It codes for CARGLAGTYEQYF.

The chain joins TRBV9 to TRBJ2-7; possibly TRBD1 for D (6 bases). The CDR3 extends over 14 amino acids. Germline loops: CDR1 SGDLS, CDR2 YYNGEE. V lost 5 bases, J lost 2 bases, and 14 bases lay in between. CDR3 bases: TGTGCCAGCAGTACCGGAACAGGGACCTACGAGCAGTACTTC. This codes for CASSTGTGTYEQYF.

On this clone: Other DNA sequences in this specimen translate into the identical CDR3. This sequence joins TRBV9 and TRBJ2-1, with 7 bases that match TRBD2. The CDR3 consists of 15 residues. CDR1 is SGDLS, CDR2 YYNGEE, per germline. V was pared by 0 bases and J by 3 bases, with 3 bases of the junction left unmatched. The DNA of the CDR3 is TGTGCCAGCAGCGTAGGGGCTAGCGGCTACAATGAGCAGTTCTTC. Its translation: CASSVGASGYNEQFF.

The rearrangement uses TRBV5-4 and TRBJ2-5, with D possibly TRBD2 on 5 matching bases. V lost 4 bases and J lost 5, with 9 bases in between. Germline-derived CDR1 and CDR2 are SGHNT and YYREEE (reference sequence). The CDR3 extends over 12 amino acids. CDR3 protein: CASSPTGETQYF. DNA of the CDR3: TGTGCCAGCAGCCCCACGGGGGAGACCCAGTACTTC.

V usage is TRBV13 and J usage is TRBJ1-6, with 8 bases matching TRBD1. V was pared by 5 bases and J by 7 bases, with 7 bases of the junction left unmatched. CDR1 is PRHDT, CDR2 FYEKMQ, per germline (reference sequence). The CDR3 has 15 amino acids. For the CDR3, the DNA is TGTGCCAGCAGCAACTCCGGGACAGGCAATTCACCCCTCCACTTT. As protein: CASSNSGTGNSPLHF.

The CDR3 loop reads CASSPGERRYQETQYF. The CDR3 DNA sequence: TGTGCCAGCAGCCCGGGGGAAAGGCGGTACCAAGAGACCCAGTACTTC. This chain joins TRBV28 and TRBJ2-5; D is possibly TRBD2 (6 bases). The germline V gene encodes CDR1 MDHEN and CDR2 SYDVKM. The CDR3 has 16 amino acids. Trimming stripped 6 bases from V and 0 bases from J, with 17 bases between.

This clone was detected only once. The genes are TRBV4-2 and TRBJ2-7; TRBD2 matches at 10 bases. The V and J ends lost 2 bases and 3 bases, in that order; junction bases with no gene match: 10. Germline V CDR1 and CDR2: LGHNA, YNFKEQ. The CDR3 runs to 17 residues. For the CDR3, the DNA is TGTGCCAGCAGCCAACCCACCGGGCTAGCGGGAGACTACGAGCAGTACTTC. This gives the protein CASSQPTGLAGDYEQYF.

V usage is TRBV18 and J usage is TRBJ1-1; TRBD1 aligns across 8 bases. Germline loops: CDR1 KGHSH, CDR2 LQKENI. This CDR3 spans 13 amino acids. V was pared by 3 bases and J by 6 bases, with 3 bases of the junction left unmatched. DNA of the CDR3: TGTGCCAGCTCACCGACAGGGGAAGCTGAAGCTTTCTTT. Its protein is CASSPTGEAEAFF.

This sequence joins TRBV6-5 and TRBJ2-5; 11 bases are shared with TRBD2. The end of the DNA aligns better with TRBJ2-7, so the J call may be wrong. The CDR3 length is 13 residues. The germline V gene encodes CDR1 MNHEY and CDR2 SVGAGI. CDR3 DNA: TGTGCCAGCAAGCTAGCGGGGGGATACGAGCAGTACTTC. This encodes CASKLAGGYEQYF.